These T cell receptor beta chains were read from a single sample in a study of long-term antiretroviral therapy in people with HIV. Using immunoSEQ multiplex PCR, the repertoire was profiled, and TCRdb retains in-frame clones only, with some absent. The data show around 25,000 clones, with more than 65% seen just once and about 5.1% held by the top ten. The material sequenced was unsorted PBMCs, taken 1.1 years before starting antiretroviral therapy. These receptors came from a woman in her 30s with HIV. CDR3s include the opening cysteine and the closing phenylalanine or tryptophan. The order of the fields is V gene, J gene, clone size, CDR3 length, D gene, CDR3 DNA, CDR3 protein. A D gene is named only where the DNA matches it firmly. The size of a clone is reported for some rows only, either as once, few or many, or as a class for expanded clones.

v_gene: TRBV9; j_gene: TRBJ1-3; abundance: -; len: 17; d_gene: -; CDR3nt: TGTGCCAGCAGCGCGGAGGGATCCGGGACCTCTGGAAACACCATATATTTT; CDR3aa: CASSAEGSGTSGNTIYF
v_gene: TRBV9; j_gene: TRBJ2-3; abundance: -; len: 14; d_gene: -; CDR3nt: TGTGCCAGCAGCCCCACGGGCCTCACAGATACGCAGTATTTT; CDR3aa: CASSPTGLTDTQYF
v_gene: TRBV6-5; j_gene: TRBJ2-3; abundance: -; len: 15; d_gene: TRBD2; CDR3nt: TGTGCCAGCAGTTATACTAGCGGGGGATCAGATACGCAGTATTTT; CDR3aa: CASSYTSGGSDTQYF
v_gene: TRBV5-4; j_gene: TRBJ1-1; abundance: -; len: 14; d_gene: TRBD1; CDR3nt: TGTGCCAGCAGCTTGGCGGGACAGGGTTTTGGAGCTTTCTTT; CDR3aa: CASSLAGQGFGAFF
v_gene: TRBV19; j_gene: TRBJ2-1; abundance: once; len: 11; d_gene: -; CDR3nt: TGTGCCAGTAGTACCTACAATGAGCAGTTCTTC; CDR3aa: CASSTYNEQFF
v_gene: TRBV7-2; j_gene: TRBJ1-2; abundance: -; len: 15; d_gene: -; CDR3nt: TGTGCCAGCAGCTTAGGCCAGGGTAGGTCGCGCGGCTACACCTTC; CDR3aa: CASSLGQGRSRGYTF
v_gene: TRBV11-2; j_gene: TRBJ1-6; abundance: once; len: 15; d_gene: -; CDR3nt: TGTGCCAGCAGCTTAGCTGGACATTATAATTCACCCCTCCACTTT; CDR3aa: CASSLAGHYNSPLHF
v_gene: TRBV7-6; j_gene: TRBJ1-5; abundance: -; len: 15; d_gene: TRBD1; CDR3nt: TGTGCCAGCAGCTTAGAGACAGGGAACGATCAGCCCCAGCATTTT; CDR3aa: CASSLETGNDQPQHF
v_gene: TRBV9; j_gene: TRBJ2-1; abundance: -; len: 9; d_gene: -; CDR3nt: TGTGCCAGCGGGGGTGAGCAGTTCTTC; CDR3aa: CASGGEQFF
v_gene: TRBV18; j_gene: TRBJ1-1; abundance: once; len: 11; d_gene: TRBD1; CDR3nt: TGTGCCAGTACAGGGGGGTCTGAAGCTTTCTTT; CDR3aa: CASTGGSEAFF
v_gene: TRBV15; j_gene: TRBJ1-2; abundance: once; len: 13; d_gene: -; CDR3nt: TGTGCCACCAGCAGAGATCGGGAGGGTGGCTACACCTTC; CDR3aa: CATSRDREGGYTF
v_gene: TRBV5-4; j_gene: TRBJ1-2; abundance: -; len: 14; d_gene: -; CDR3nt: TGTGCCAGCAGCTTTTTTTACGGCGGGCATGGCTACACCTTC; CDR3aa: CASSFFYGGHGYTF
v_gene: TRBV9; j_gene: TRBJ1-1; abundance: -; len: 15; d_gene: -; CDR3nt: TGTGCCACCAAACCGTCGCAAGGGGCGAACACTGAAGCTTTCTTT; CDR3aa: CATKPSQGANTEAFF
v_gene: TRBV7-6; j_gene: TRBJ2-1; abundance: -; len: 13; d_gene: TRBD1; CDR3nt: TGTGCCAGCAGCTCTGGACAGGGCAATGAGCAGTTCTTC; CDR3aa: CASSSGQGNEQFF
v_gene: TRBV5-1; j_gene: TRBJ1-6; abundance: few; len: 19; d_gene: TRBD1; CDR3nt: TGCGCCAGCAGCTCCTCGGCCGATCCAACAGGGGGATCTGGATCACCCCTCCACTTT; CDR3aa: CASSSSADPTGGSGSPLHF
v_gene: TRBV5-1; j_gene: TRBJ1-2; abundance: -; len: 14; d_gene: -; CDR3nt: TGCGCCAGCAGCTTGGCCGCAGTGGGGTATGGCTACACCTTC; CDR3aa: CASSLAAVGYGYTF
v_gene: TRBV6-5; j_gene: TRBJ1-3; abundance: -; len: 13; d_gene: -; CDR3nt: TGTGCCAGCCAGGGATACTCTGGAAACACCATATATTTT; CDR3aa: CASQGYSGNTIYF
v_gene: TRBV4-1; j_gene: TRBJ2-3; abundance: -; len: 13; d_gene: -; CDR3nt: TGCGCCAGCAGCCAAGGTGGGGGAGATACGCAGTATTTT; CDR3aa: CASSQGGGDTQYF
v_gene: TRBV27; j_gene: TRBJ1-4; abundance: -; len: 14; d_gene: -; CDR3nt: TGTGCCAGCAAGACGGCTTCCCCCAATGAAAAACTGTTTTTT; CDR3aa: CASKTASPNEKLFF
v_gene: TRBV7-9; j_gene: TRBJ2-5; abundance: -; len: 15; d_gene: -; CDR3nt: TGTGCCAGCAGCTTAGTCGCGACAGCTCAAGAGACCCAGTACTTC; CDR3aa: CASSLVATAQETQYF
v_gene: TRBV11-2; j_gene: TRBJ2-7; abundance: -; len: 15; d_gene: TRBD1; CDR3nt: TGTGCCAGCAGCACACCCCGGGACAGAGCCTACGAGCAGTACTTC; CDR3aa: CASSTPRDRAYEQYF
v_gene: TRBV5-1; j_gene: TRBJ1-4; abundance: -; len: 14; d_gene: -; CDR3nt: TGCGCCAGCAGCATTGGCAGGGGTGGAGAAAAACTGTTTTTT; CDR3aa: CASSIGRGGEKLFF
v_gene: TRBV12-5; j_gene: TRBJ2-3; abundance: once; len: 18; d_gene: TRBD1; CDR3nt: TGTGCTAGTGGTTTGGATGGCCCGACAGGGTTTGGCTCAGATACGCAGTATTTT; CDR3aa: CASGLDGPTGFGSDTQYF
v_gene: TRBV7-2; j_gene: TRBJ2-7; abundance: -; len: 15; d_gene: -; CDR3nt: TGTGCCAGCAGCTTATATGGCGGGGGCACCTACGAGCAGTACTTC; CDR3aa: CASSLYGGGTYEQYF
v_gene: TRBV5-1; j_gene: TRBJ1-3; abundance: -; len: 15; d_gene: -; CDR3nt: TGCGCCAGCAGCTTGGGTGGAATCCTCGGAAACACCATATATTTT; CDR3aa: CASSLGGILGNTIYF
v_gene: TRBV5-3; j_gene: TRBJ1-1; abundance: -; len: 15; d_gene: -; CDR3nt: TGTGCCAGAAGCCGTGAGATGACAGCTAACACTGAAGCTTTCTTT; CDR3aa: CARSREMTANTEAFF
v_gene: TRBV10-3; j_gene: TRBJ1-1; abundance: -; len: 14; d_gene: -; CDR3nt: TGTGCCATCAGTGAGTCGGGTCGTTGGACTGAAGCTTTCTTT; CDR3aa: CAISESGRWTEAFF
v_gene: TRBV10-3; j_gene: TRBJ2-7; abundance: -; len: 15; d_gene: -; CDR3nt: TGTGCCATCAGTGAGGGAAGGGGGTCAACCTACGAGCAGTACTTC; CDR3aa: CAISEGRGSTYEQYF
v_gene: TRBV6-5; j_gene: TRBJ1-2; abundance: -; len: 14; d_gene: -; CDR3nt: TGTGCCAGCAGCCCCGAGATCGGGGTGGGCGGCTACACCTTC; CDR3aa: CASSPEIGVGGYTF
v_gene: TRBV2; j_gene: TRBJ1-3; abundance: -; len: 15; d_gene: -; CDR3nt: TGTGCCAGCAGTGAAACGGCAAATCCTGGAAACACCATATATTTT; CDR3aa: CASSETANPGNTIYF
v_gene: TRBV5-1; j_gene: TRBJ2-3; abundance: -; len: 14; d_gene: TRBD1; CDR3nt: TGCGCCAGCAGCTCCCGACAGGGTACAGATACGCAGTATTTT; CDR3aa: CASSSRQGTDTQYF
v_gene: TRBV6-1; j_gene: TRBJ1-6; abundance: few; len: 13; d_gene: -; CDR3nt: TGTGCCAGCAGTGACCCCGGGCCGGCGCCCCTCCACTTT; CDR3aa: CASSDPGPAPLHF
v_gene: TRBV12-5; j_gene: TRBJ2-3; abundance: -; len: 16; d_gene: TRBD2; CDR3nt: TGTGCTAGTGCCCTAGCGGGGGGGCCAGTAGAAGATACGCAGTATTTT; CDR3aa: CASALAGGPVEDTQYF
v_gene: TRBV14; j_gene: TRBJ1-6; abundance: -; len: 16; d_gene: -; CDR3nt: TGTGCCAGCAGCCAAGATCGGAAGGGGAGAGGGACACCCCTCCACTTT; CDR3aa: CASSQDRKGRGTPLHF
v_gene: TRBV11-2; j_gene: TRBJ1-5; abundance: -; len: 14; d_gene: -; CDR3nt: TGTGCCAGCAGCTTAGCTGGGGGCGGCCAGCCCCAGCATTTT; CDR3aa: CASSLAGGGQPQHF
v_gene: TRBV6-5; j_gene: TRBJ1-1; abundance: -; len: 14; d_gene: -; CDR3nt: TGTGCCAGCACCCGGGACCCGGGGAAGACTGAAGCTTTCTTT; CDR3aa: CASTRDPGKTEAFF
v_gene: TRBV19; j_gene: TRBJ1-2; abundance: few; len: 14; d_gene: -; CDR3nt: TGTGCCAGTAGTATCACAGGAGCTAACTATGGCTACACCTTC; CDR3aa: CASSITGANYGYTF
v_gene: TRBV10-2; j_gene: TRBJ2-3; abundance: -; len: 16; d_gene: -; CDR3nt: TGCGCCAGCAGGGGGGATAGCGCCCCGGCCGCAGATACGCAGTATTTT; CDR3aa: CASRGDSAPAADTQYF
v_gene: TRBV19; j_gene: TRBJ1-5; abundance: -; len: 17; d_gene: TRBD1; CDR3nt: TGTGCCAGTAATTCGGTTAGGGGACAGGGTTTTAAACAGCCCCAGCATTTT; CDR3aa: CASNSVRGQGFKQPQHF
v_gene: TRBV10-1; j_gene: TRBJ1-5; abundance: -; len: 18; d_gene: -; CDR3nt: TGCGCCAGCAGTGAGTCGAATAATAGGAGGTTGGGGGGGGAGCCCCAGCATTTT; CDR3aa: CASSESNNRRLGGEPQHF
v_gene: TRBV30; j_gene: TRBJ1-2; abundance: -; len: 15; d_gene: TRBD1; CDR3nt: TGTGCCTGGAGTACGCCGGGACAGGTTAATAGTGGCTACACCTTC; CDR3aa: CAWSTPGQVNSGYTF
v_gene: TRBV7-8; j_gene: TRBJ1-5; abundance: -; len: 16; d_gene: -; CDR3nt: TGTGCCAGCAGGTTGGGGGCAGTTGATAGCAATCAGCCCCAGCATTTT; CDR3aa: CASRLGAVDSNQPQHF
v_gene: TRBV6-6; j_gene: TRBJ1-5; abundance: -; len: 14; d_gene: -; CDR3nt: TGTGCCAGCAGTGACGACAGCAGCAATCAGCCCCAGCATTTT; CDR3aa: CASSDDSSNQPQHF
v_gene: TRBV6-5; j_gene: TRBJ1-3; abundance: -; len: 15; d_gene: -; CDR3nt: TGTGCCAGCAGCCTGCAAGGAGAGGTGGGAAACACCATATATTTT; CDR3aa: CASSLQGEVGNTIYF
v_gene: TRBV19; j_gene: TRBJ2-3; abundance: -; len: 14; d_gene: -; CDR3nt: TGTGCCAGTAGTAGGGACACGTACACAGATACGCAGTATTTT; CDR3aa: CASSRDTYTDTQYF